These 5 T cell receptor beta chains were sequenced from one sample in a study of blood T cell repertoires in COVID-19. Method: immunoSEQ multiplex PCR; TCRdb's copy keeps in-frame clones and lacks some. The table lists 180,000 or so clones, roughly four fifths of them singletons. Input material: peripheral blood. The receptor set was obtained from a human donor with acute or convalescent COVID-19. The donor label of this sample is uncertain.

This clone occurred a few times. The V and J genes are TRBV28 and TRBJ2-1; TRBD1 is a possible D gene (5 bases). The CDR3 totals 12 residues. The V end lost 5 bases, the J end lost 13 bases, and 15 bases lay between the germline ends. Looked up from germline, CDR1 is MDHEN and CDR2 is SYDVKM. The CDR3 DNA reads as TGTGCCAGCAGTCTCTCTAGGGGCATCCAGTTCTTC. The encoded protein is CASSLSRGIQFF.

CDR3 in amino acids: CASSFGQGANEQYF. The CDR3 DNA follows: TGTGCCAGCTCATTCGGACAGGGGGCCAACGAGCAGTACTTC. The chain is built from TRBV18 and TRBJ2-7; 11 positions agree with TRBD1. J gave up 5 bases and V 5 bases, and 5 bases lay outside the gene matches. CDR1 KGHSH and CDR2 LQKENI come from the germline V gene. This CDR3 contains 14 residues. Using reference TRBV18 and TRBJ2-7 for the parts outside the CDR3, the full variable domain is NAGVMQNPRHLVRRRGQEARLRCSPMKGHSHVYWYRQLPEEGLKFMVYLQKENIIDESGMPKERFSAEFPKEGPSILRIQQVVRGDSAAYFCASSFGQGANEQYFGPGTRLTVT.

This clone was seen a single time. The V call is TRBV7-9, the J call TRBJ2-1, with 8 bases fitting TRBD1. Per germline, CDR1 SEHNR and CDR2 FQNEAQ (reference sequence). The CDR3 extends over 15 amino acids. V lost 4 bases and J lost 3; bases outside the gene matches: 5. This CDR3 reads CASSSPGQDYNEQFF. Written as DNA, the CDR3 is TGTGCCAGCAGCTCTCCGGGACAGGACTACAATGAGCAGTTCTTC.

The rearrangement uses TRBV14 and TRBJ2-5, with a weak D call TRBD2 (5 bases). The CDR3 is 16 amino acids. Germline-derived CDR1 and CDR2 are SGHDN and FVKESK. V was pared by 1 base and J by 5 bases, with 17 bases between. The DNA for the CDR3 is TGTGCCAGCAGCCAAGCGAACGGGGTAAAGGGTGAGACCCAGTACTTC. Translation: CASSQANGVKGETQYF. Using reference TRBV14 and TRBJ2-5 for the parts outside the CDR3, the full variable domain is EAGVTQFPSHSVIEKGQTVTLRCDPISGHDNLYWYRRVMGKEIKFLLHFVKESKQDESGMPNNRFLAERTGGTYSTLKVQPAELEDSGVYFCASSQANGVKGETQYFGPGTRLLVL.

The rearrangement joins TRBV27 to TRBJ1-5; no clear D gene. V was pared by 8 bases and J by 6 bases, with 20 bases between. The CDR3 extends over 15 amino acids. Germline V gives CDR1 MNHEY, CDR2 SMNVEV (reference sequence). The CDR3 protein is CASHPSGRAGQPQHF. Here the CDR3 DNA reads TGTGCCAGCCATCCCTCGGGAAGGGCGGGTCAGCCCCAGCATTTT.